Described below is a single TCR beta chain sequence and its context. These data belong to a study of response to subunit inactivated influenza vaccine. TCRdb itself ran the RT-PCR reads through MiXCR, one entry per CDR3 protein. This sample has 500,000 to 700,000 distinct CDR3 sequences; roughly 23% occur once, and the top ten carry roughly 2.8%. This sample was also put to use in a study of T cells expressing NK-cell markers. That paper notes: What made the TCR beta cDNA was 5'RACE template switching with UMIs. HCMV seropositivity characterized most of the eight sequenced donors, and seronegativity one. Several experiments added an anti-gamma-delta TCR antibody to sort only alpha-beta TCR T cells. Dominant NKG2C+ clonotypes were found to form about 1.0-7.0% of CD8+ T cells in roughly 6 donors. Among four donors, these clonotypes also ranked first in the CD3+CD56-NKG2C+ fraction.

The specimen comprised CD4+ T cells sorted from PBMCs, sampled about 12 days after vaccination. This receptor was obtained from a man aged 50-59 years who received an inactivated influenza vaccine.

The CDR3 bases are TGTGCCATCAGTGAGACCGGGGGGAACCTCTACGAGCAGTACTTC. Translating gives CAISETGGNLYEQYF. The chain links TRBV10-3 to TRBJ2-7, with 7 bases fitting TRBD2. Trimming at V came to 2 bases and at J to 3 bases, leaving 7 bases not matched to a gene. This CDR3 is built from 15 residues. Germline V gene sequence: CDR1 ENHRY, CDR2 SYGVKD.